A single sample gave rise to the 12 T cell receptor beta chains below, sequenced in a study of spatial heterogeneity in lung cancer. As to time point: sample taken at primary tumor resection. Each CDR3 protein is one row after TCRdb ran MiXCR on the 5' RACE reads. Here the sample spans over 50,000 distinct CDR3 sequences, about 6.6% being singletons. The sample in question was PBMCs, obtained at surgery. Source of these receptors: a female donor with early-stage non-small cell lung cancer.

At least ten counts were recorded for this clonotype. The chain recombines TRBV5-1 with TRBJ2-1; TRBD1 aligns across 8 bases. The CDR3 sequence is 15 residues long. The germline V gene has CDR1 SGHRS and CDR2 YFSETQ. Unmatched junction bases numbered 5, after V lost 2 bases and J lost 4 bases. CDR3 sequence: CASSLGTGRYNEQFF. The CDR3 DNA is TGCGCCAGCAGCTTAGGGACAGGTCGATACAATGAGCAGTTCTTC.

This clonotype was found many times. The chain employs TRBV28 and TRBJ1-5; D not resolved. The CDR3 spans 13 residues. Looked up from germline, CDR1 is MDHEN and CDR2 is SYDVKM. Trimming removed 6 bases from V and 9 bases from J, with 15 bases in between. CDR3 sequence: CASRVFGDRPQHF. As DNA, the CDR3 is TGTGCCAGCAGAGTTTTTGGGGATCGGCCCCAGCATTTT.

V is TRBV5-8 and J is TRBJ2-5; possibly TRBD1 for D (6 bases). V lost 2 bases and J lost 5, with 13 bases in between. The CDR3 is made up of 14 amino acids. Germline V gene sequence: CDR1 SGHTS, CDR2 YDEGEE. CDR3 sequence: CASSLDRNRETQYF. CDR3 coding DNA: TGTGCCAGCAGCTTAGACAGGAATCGGGAGACCCAGTACTTC. The variable domain in full, with the rest retrieved from reference TRBV5-8 and TRBJ2-5, is EAGVTQSPTHLIKTRGQQATLRCSPISGHTSVYWYQQALGLGLQFLLWYDEGEERNRGNFPPRFSGRQFPNYSSELNVNALELEDSALYLCASSLDRNRETQYFGPGTRLLVL.

This clonotype was detected many times. Germline and junction disagree at one end, which may indicate a read error. The chain links TRBV12-3 or TRBV12-4 to TRBJ1-1; D not certain. The CDR3 contains 11 residues. The CDR3 DNA reads TGTGCCACCAGTGCGGGGACTGAAGCTTTCTTT. Translated, it gives CATSAGTEAFF.

This clonotype appeared a few times. This rearrangement joins TRBV16 to TRBJ1-2; TRBD1 matches 7 bases. Trimming at V came to 4 bases and at J to 4 bases, leaving 3 bases not matched to a gene. Germline assignment: CDR1 KGHSY and CDR2 FQNENV. This CDR3 has 13 amino acids. The CDR3 nucleotides read TGTGCCAGCAGCCTACAGGGGCGCTATGGCTACACCTTC. This codes for CASSLQGRYGYTF.

This chain uses TRBV4-2 with TRBJ1-2, with 7 bases aligning to TRBD1. CDR3 length equals 14 residues. Germline V gives CDR1 LGHNA, CDR2 YNFKEQ. V trimming: 0 bases; J trimming: 4 bases; junction bases outside the gene matches: 2. CDR3 DNA: TGTGCCAGCAGCCAAGAGACAGGGACCTATGGCTACACCTTC. Translated: CASSQETGTYGYTF.

This clonotype came up a few times. The chain joins TRBV3-1 to TRBJ1-1; 7 nucleotides align to TRBD1. CDR1 LGHDT and CDR2 YNNKEL come from the germline V gene (reference sequence). V was pared by 8 bases and J by 6 bases, with 3 bases of the junction left unmatched. CDR3 length: 11 amino acids. The CDR3 here is CASEGAAEAFF. CDR3 DNA: TGTGCCAGCGAGGGGGCCGCTGAAGCTTTCTTT.

This chain connects TRBV7-8 to TRBJ2-7; D is uncertain. The CDR3 contains 13 residues. Per germline, CDR1 SGHVS and CDR2 FQNEAQ. Trimming shortened V by 6 bases and J by 6 bases, and 15 bases separated the two germline ends. The DNA for the CDR3 is TGTGCCAGCAGTCCAGTCGGGTCTGCCGAGCAGTACTTC. Translated, it gives CASSPVGSAEQYF.

Worth noting for this clonotype: The conserved phenylalanine or tryptophan normally closing the CDR3 is absent here, so this likely arose from a read error. The chain combines TRBV28 with TRBJ2-7; D ambiguous. The germline V gene encodes CDR1 MDHEN and CDR2 SYDVKM. Trimming shortened V by 8 bases and J by 1 base, and 9 bases separated the two germline ends. There are 12 residues in the CDR3. The CDR3 sequence is CASGILSYEQYL. The CDR3 coding sequence is TGTGCCAGCGGGATTCTTTCCTACGAGCAGTACCTC.

Many counts were recorded for this clonotype. CDR3 nucleotides: TGTGCCAGCAGTCAGACTAGCTTGGGTCGCACAGATACGCAGTATTTT. It encodes CASSQTSLGRTDTQYF. This chain joins TRBV6-1 and TRBJ2-3, with 7 bases identical to TRBD2. The CDR3 has 16 amino acids. Germline lookup yields CDR1 MNHNS and CDR2 SASEGT. V dropped 5 bases and J dropped 1; count of bases not matched to a gene: 9.

This clonotype was seen a few times. V and J are TRBV7-3 and TRBJ2-1; 11 nucleotides match TRBD2. V shed 6 bases, J shed 7 bases, and the junction held 8 bases outside the gene matches. Looked up from germline, CDR1 is SGHTA and CDR2 is FQGTGA. This CDR3 has 15 amino acids. The DNA for the CDR3 is TGTGCCAGCAGGTCTAGCGGGGGGCCTTGGAATGAGCAGTTCTTC. Amino acid sequence: CASRSSGGPWNEQFF.

In this sample, this clonotype turned up a few times. CDR3 residues: CASSESKYQGQGNTIYF. In DNA, the CDR3 is TGTGCCAGCAGTGAATCAAAGTACCAGGGTCAAGGAAACACCATATATTTT. The chain links TRBV2 to TRBJ1-3, with a weak D call TRBD1 (5 bases). The length of the CDR3 is 17 residues. V lost 2 bases and J 4 bases, leaving 18 bases between the germline ends. CDR1 is SNHLY, CDR2 FYNNEI, per germline.